Listed below are T cell receptor beta chains from one sample, sequenced in a study of tumor-infiltrating lymphocytes in primary liver carcinoma. TCRdb used MiXCR to reprocess the multiplex PCR reads, holding one entry per CDR3 protein. The table records about 320,000 distinct CDR3 sequences, 65% of them present only once. Input material: peripheral blood. The receptors shown here come from a man aged 40-49 years with primary liver carcinoma and hepatitis B virus infection. CDR3s include the opening cysteine and the closing phenylalanine or tryptophan. A D gene is named only where the DNA matches it firmly. A row's size may be missing; if present it is once, few, many or a size class.

j_call,d_call,v_call,clone_size,cdr3_aa,cdr3_nt
TRBJ2-7,TRBD1,TRBV6-5,many,CASSRETGAYEQYF,TGTGCCAGCAGTCGGGAAACAGGGGCCTACGAGCAGTACTTC
TRBJ1-1,TRBD1,TRBV6-6,.,CASSARAGGGLNTEAFF,TGTGCCAGCAGCGCGCGGGCAGGGGGTGGGTTGAACACTGAAGCTTTCTTT
TRBJ2-7,.,TRBV5-4,.,CASSLEGRLTSYEQYF,TGTGCCAGCAGCTTGGAGGGTCGGCTAACATCGTACGAGCAGTACTTC
TRBJ1-1,TRBD1,TRBV20-1,.,CSARVQGTEAFF,TGCAGTGCTAGAGTACAGGGGACTGAAGCTTTCTTT
TRBJ1-2,.,TRBV4-3,.,CDNSQDSNSNYGYTF,TGCGACAACAGCCAAGACAGCAACAGTAACTATGGCTACACCTTC
TRBJ2-1,.,TRBV7-9,.,CASSSGRGDEQFF,TGTGCCAGCAGCTCGGGACGGGGCGATGAGCAGTTCTTC
TRBJ2-5,.,TRBV11-2,once,CASSLDAETRYF,TGTGCCAGCAGCTTAGATGCGGAGACTCGGTACTTC
TRBJ2-1,TRBD2,TRBV4-3,many,CASSQDQASSGSAQFF,TGCGCCAGCAGCCAAGACCAAGCTTCTAGCGGGAGTGCTCAGTTCTTC
TRBJ1-5,.,TRBV7-8,.,CASSSAGGEQPQHF,TGTGCCAGCAGCTCAGCGGGGGGGGAACAGCCCCAGCATTTT
TRBJ2-3,TRBD2,TRBV10-3,.,CATLNPLREGPVTHYF,TGTGCCACCCTAAACCCCCTACGGGAGGGACCAGTTACGCATTATTTT
TRBJ1-1,TRBD1,TRBV29-1,many,CSVGDREVAFF,TGCAGCGTGGGGGACAGGGAGGTTGCTTTCTTT
TRBJ1-2,TRBD1,TRBV5-6,.,CASSLDRGAYGYTF,TGTGCCAGCAGCCTGGACAGGGGCGCCTATGGCTACACCTTC
TRBJ2-7,TRBD2,TRBV11-2,many,CASSTGLVPYEQYF,TGTGCCAGCAGCACGGGACTAGTCCCCTACGAGCAGTACTTC
TRBJ1-1,.,TRBV4-1,.,CASSRTGSANTEAFF,TGCGCCAGCAGCCGCACCGGGTCAGCGAACACTGAAGCTTTCTTT
TRBJ2-6,.,TRBV5-1,.,CANSLYGGTGANVLTF,TGCGCCAACAGCTTATACGGAGGGACGGGGGCCAACGTCCTGACTTTC
TRBJ1-3,.,TRBV6-5,many,CASTRQPGNTIYF,TGTGCCAGCACCCGACAGCCTGGAAACACCATATATTTT
TRBJ2-7,.,TRBV7-9,.,CASSPRGRDEQYF,TGTGCCAGCAGCCCCCGGGGCCGGGACGAGCAGTACTTC
TRBJ2-5,.,TRBV29-1,many,CSALSDRETQYF,TGCAGTGCATTAAGCGATCGTGAGACCCAGTACTTC
TRBJ2-1,.,TRBV24-1,.,CATHDLGGNEQFF,TGTGCCACCCACGACCTGGGGGGCAATGAGCAGTTCTTC
TRBJ1-2,.,TRBV11-2,many,CASSLDRAGFMGAYTF,TGTGCCAGCAGCTTAGATAGGGCAGGTTTTATGGGGGCCTACACCTTC
TRBJ2-7,TRBD1,TRBV6-1,many,CASSGTGDPYEQYF,TGTGCCAGCAGTGGGACAGGGGACCCCTACGAGCAGTACTTC
TRBJ2-1,TRBD2,TRBV5-6,many,CASSFRFTSGSFSYNEQFF,TGTGCCAGCAGCTTTCGTTTCACTAGCGGTTCCTTCTCCTACAATGAGCAGTTCTTC
TRBJ2-1,TRBD1,TRBV7-3,.,CVSNPGTGSGNEQFF,TGTGTCAGCAACCCAGGGACAGGGAGTGGGAATGAGCAGTTCTTC
TRBJ2-5,TRBD2,TRBV6-6,.,CASSDSTSGRAEKTQYF,TGTGCCAGCAGTGATTCGACTAGCGGGAGGGCCGAGAAGACCCAGTACTTC
TRBJ1-2,.,TRBV4-3,.,CVSSHDRMAIFAPGGYTF,TGCGTCAGCAGCCATGATCGAATGGCCATCTTTGCCCCGGGGGGCTACACCTTC
TRBJ2-3,TRBD2,TRBV7-8,few,CASSSSIAGEGTDTQYF,TGTGCCAGCAGCTCCTCGATAGCGGGAGAGGGGACAGATACGCAGTATTTT
TRBJ2-7,TRBD1,TRBV11-1,once,CASNSRTGNSYEQYF,TGTGCCAGCAACTCCCGGACAGGGAATTCCTACGAGCAGTACTTC
TRBJ2-6,.,TRBV24-1,.,CAISTRDGANVLTF,TGTGCCATCTCGACGCGGGATGGGGCCAACGTCCTGACTTTC
TRBJ1-6,.,TRBV7-9,few,CASSLESAALHF,TGTGCCAGCAGCTTAGAATCCGCCGCTCTCCACTTT
TRBJ2-2,.,TRBV5-1,.,CASSRTNTGELFF,TGCGCCAGCAGCCGTACGAACACCGGGGAGCTGTTTTTT
TRBJ2-4,.,TRBV5-4,few,CAIDEGGDKNIQYF,TGTGCTATAGACGAGGGGGGTGACAAAAACATTCAGTACTTC
TRBJ2-6,TRBD1,TRBV10-3,.,CAISSGQADSGANILTF,TGTGCCATCAGCTCCGGACAGGCTGACTCTGGGGCCAACATTCTGACTTTC
TRBJ2-3,.,TRBV4-3,many,CASSQAGQTDTQYF,TGCGCCAGCAGCCAAGCGGGACAAACAGATACGCAGTATTTT
TRBJ2-5,TRBD2,TRBV28,many,CASSLLLAGAAQETQYF,TGTGCCAGCAGTTTACTGTTGGCGGGAGCCGCCCAAGAGACCCAGTACTTC
TRBJ2-1,.,TRBV11-2,.,CASSLEGGHRSDELFF,TGTGCCAGCAGCTTAGAAGGCGGTCACCGGTCGGATGAGCTGTTCTTC
TRBJ2-1,.,TRBV25-1,few,CASSESREQFF,TGTGCCAGCAGTGAATCCCGTGAGCAGTTCTTC
TRBJ2-1,.,TRBV5-1,.,CASSVGDFDEQFF,TGCGCCAGCAGCGTCGGAGATTTCGATGAGCAGTTCTTC
TRBJ2-1,.,TRBV6-5,.,CAGSRGTAREGEQFF,TGTGCCGGCAGTCGGGGGACTGCGCGAGAGGGTGAGCAGTTCTTC
TRBJ2-7,.,TRBV5-1,.,CASSLERTSSYEQYF,TGCGCCAGCAGCTTGGAACGTACAAGCTCCTACGAGCAGTACTTC
TRBJ1-1,.,TRBV5-1,.,CASSIDRFSVTNTEAFF,TGCGCCAGCAGCATCGACAGGTTCTCGGTCACGAACACTGAAGCTTTCTTT
TRBJ2-5,.,TRBV5-1,.,CASSLGLRGTQYF,TGCGCCAGCAGCTTGGGGCTCCGAGGGACCCAGTACTTC
TRBJ1-2,.,TRBV11-2,.,CASSLATVGDGYTF,TGTGCCAGCAGCTTAGCGACGGTGGGCGATGGCTACACCTTC
TRBJ1-6,.,TRBV6-5,many,CASSYEGSGYNSPLHF,TGTGCCAGCAGTTACGAGGGGTCTGGCTATAATTCACCCCTCCACTTT
TRBJ2-2,TRBD1,TRBV12-3/TRBV12-4,many,CASSSGQGALGELFF,TGTGCCAGCAGTTCGGGACAGGGGGCCCTCGGGGAGCTGTTTTTT